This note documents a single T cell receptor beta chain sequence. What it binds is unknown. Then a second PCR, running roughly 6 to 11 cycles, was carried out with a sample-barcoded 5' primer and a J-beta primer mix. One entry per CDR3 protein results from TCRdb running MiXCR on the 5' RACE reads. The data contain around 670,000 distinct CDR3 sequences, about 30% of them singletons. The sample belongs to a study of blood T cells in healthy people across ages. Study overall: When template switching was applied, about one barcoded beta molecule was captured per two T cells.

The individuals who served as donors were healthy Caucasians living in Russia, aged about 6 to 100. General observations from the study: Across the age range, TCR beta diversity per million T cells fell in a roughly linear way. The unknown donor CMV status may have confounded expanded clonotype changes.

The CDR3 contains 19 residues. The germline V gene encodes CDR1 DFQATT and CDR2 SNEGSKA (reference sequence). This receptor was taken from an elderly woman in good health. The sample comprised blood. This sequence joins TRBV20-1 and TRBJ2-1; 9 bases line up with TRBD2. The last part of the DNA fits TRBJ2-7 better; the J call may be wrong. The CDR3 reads CSASSTGIAGALLNNEQYF. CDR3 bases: TGCAGTGCTTCATCGACGGGGATAGCGGGAGCCCTCCTTAACAATGAGCAGTACTTC.